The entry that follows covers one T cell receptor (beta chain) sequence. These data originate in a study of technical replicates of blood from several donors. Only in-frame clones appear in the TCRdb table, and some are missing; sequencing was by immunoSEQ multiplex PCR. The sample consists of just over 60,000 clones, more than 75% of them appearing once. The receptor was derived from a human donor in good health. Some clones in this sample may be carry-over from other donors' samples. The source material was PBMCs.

The CDR3 DNA sequence: TGCGCCAGCAGCTTAGGACACCAGAGCTCCTACGAGCAGTACTTC. Amino acids: CASSLGHQSSYEQYF. V gene TRBV5-1 combines with J gene TRBJ2-7; D possibly corresponds to TRBD1 (5 bases). The CDR3 spans 15 residues. Germline CDR1 SGHRS, CDR2 YFSETQ. V was trimmed by 2 bases and J by 0 bases, leaving 12 bases between them.